Given below is one T cell receptor (beta chain) in context. The antigen is not known. The sample comes from a study of shared clonotypes between healthy human individuals. Study background: Participating donors consisted of a couple of women and a few men aged 18 to 49.

It was at deep level that the assay was run. Using immunoSEQ multiplex PCR, the repertoire was profiled, and TCRdb retains in-frame clones only, with some absent. Among 750,000 to 1,000,000 clones listed, 85% to 95% were seen once. The CDR3 spans 14 residues. The germline CDR1 and CDR2 sequences are SQVTM and ANQGSEA. V was shortened by 2 bases and J by 4 bases, with 14 bases between the two germline ends. Selected positively for CCR7 and CD45RO-negative, naive CD8 cells excluded terminally differentiated effector memory CD45RA+ cells. Overall study results and limits: Estimated richness values were generally larger in naive subsets than in memory subsets. Around 4.9% of naive CD4 clonotypes were shared across a handful of donors.

The sequenced material came from naive CD8+ T cells sorted from blood. This sequence originates from a man aged 25 to 45 in good health. This chain connects TRBV29-1 to TRBJ1-1; D gene ambiguous. In nucleotides, the CDR3 is TGCAGCGTTGAACTATCTGCTGGGTTCACTGAAGCTTTCTTT. Translating it yields CSVELSAGFTEAFF.